Presented here are 22 T cell receptor beta chains from one specimen sequenced in a study of CD8+CD57+ T cells in acquired aplastic anemia. TCR beta VDJ and CDR3 profiling used genomic DNA as template. TCRdb reprocessed the reads with MiXCR, giving one entry per CDR3 protein. The sample has some 120,000 distinct CDR3 sequences; about 48% are singletons. Sequenced input: sorted CD4+, CD8+, or CD8+CD57+ T cells (not recorded which) from PBMCs. The receptors here all came from a human donor in good health, serving as a control.

The V gene is TRBV6-1, the J gene TRBJ2-7, with TRBD1 matching 9 bases. Germline CDR1 is MNHNS and CDR2 is SASEGT. The CDR3 has 13 residues. Trimming took 9 bases from V and 2 from J; bases not matched to a gene: 5. Here the CDR3 DNA reads TGTGCCAGTCGGACAGGGGTCCCCTACGAGCAGTACTTC. Its protein is CASRTGVPYEQYF.

Here the CDR3 reads CASRDHDLDRANEQYF. Here the CDR3 DNA reads TGTGCCAGCAGGGACCATGACTTGGACAGGGCAAACGAGCAGTACTTC. The chain joins TRBV24-1 to TRBJ2-7, with 8 bases identical to TRBD1. This CDR3 has 16 amino acids. Germline V gene sequence: CDR1 KGHDR, CDR2 SFDVKD. V shed 11 bases, J shed 5 bases, and the junction held 19 bases outside the gene matches.

A single count supports this clonotype. This chain connects TRBV20-1 to TRBJ1-4; tentative D call: TRBD1 (5 bases). Germline CDR1 DFQATT, CDR2 SNEGSKA (reference sequence). V lost 0 bases and J 6 bases, leaving 14 bases between the germline ends. CDR3 size: 15 residues. In DNA form, the CDR3 reads TGCAGTGCTAGAGATCAGGGCAGGGAGTATGAAAAACTGTTTTTT. Translating gives CSARDQGREYEKLFF.

This clonotype was picked up many times. This sequence joins TRBV30 and TRBJ1-1; the D is unclear. The CDR3 covers 14 residues. V was shortened by 0 bases and J by 1 base, with 9 bases between the two germline ends. The germline V gene encodes CDR1 GTSNPN and CDR2 SVGIG (reference sequence). CDR3 in DNA: TGTGCCTGGAGTGTAAGGTCAGGGAACACTGAAGCTTTCTTT. It yields the protein CAWSVRSGNTEAFF.

This clonotype was picked up many times. The chain combines TRBV10-2 with TRBJ2-7; D is unresolved. The CDR3 has 13 residues. CDR1 is WSHSY and CDR2 is SAAADI in the germline V gene. V lost 8 bases and J lost 6, with 17 bases in between. CDR3 sequence: CASGVGRGGEQYF. The DNA of the CDR3 is TGCGCCAGCGGTGTCGGTCGTGGCGGCGAGCAGTACTTC.

The rearrangement joins TRBV24-1 to TRBJ2-2; perhaps TRBD2 as D (7 bases). Trimming shortened V by 2 bases and J by 8 bases, and 17 bases separated the two germline ends. Germline CDR1 reads KGHDR; CDR2 reads SFDVKD. The CDR3 covers 16 residues. The CDR3 region has the DNA TGTGCCACCAGTGATTCCACAGGGAGGGGTATGGGGGAGCTGTTTTTT. This translates into CATSDSTGRGMGELFF.

The V and J genes are TRBV19 and TRBJ2-7; 11 bases fit TRBD1. Germline V gene data show CDR1 as LNHDA and CDR2 as SQIVND (reference sequence). The CDR3 extends over 14 amino acids. After removal of 4 bases from V and 5 bases from J, the junction contained 4 bases not matched to a gene. CDR3 bases: TGTGCCAGTAGTACGGACAGGGGGCTGGACGAGCAGTACTTC. Its translation: CASSTDRGLDEQYF.

V is TRBV11-1 and J is TRBJ2-1; D unresolved. The germline gives CDR1 SGHAT, CDR2 FQDESV (reference sequence). With 1 base removed from V and 7 bases from J, the gap between germline ends came to 11 bases. The CDR3 has 14 amino acids. CDR3 amino acids: CASSLVGLTNEQFF. The CDR3 DNA sequence: TGTGCCAGCAGCTTAGTGGGGTTGACGAATGAGCAGTTCTTC.

The chain is built from TRBV2 and TRBJ1-5, with D uncertain. The CDR3 sequence is 17 residues long. V was shortened by 1 base and J by 1 base, with 14 bases between the two germline ends. In germline, CDR1 is SNHLY, CDR2 FYNNEI. CDR3: CASSEEYRAVSNQPQHF. The DNA of the CDR3 is TGTGCCAGCAGTGAAGAATATAGAGCAGTGAGCAATCAGCCCCAGCATTTT.

In its sample, this clonotype was seen a few times. Being one base from a much bigger clone, this may be a read error. The rearrangement joins TRBV7-3 to TRBJ2-1; 9 bases are shared with TRBD1. V lost 2 bases to trimming and J lost 12 bases; unmatched junction nucleotides: 5. The germline gives CDR1 SGHTA, CDR2 FQGTGA. The CDR3 consists of 13 residues. The CDR3 DNA follows: TGTGCCAGCAGCTTAGAGGGGACAGGGTGGCAGTTCTTC. This sequence encodes CASSLEGTGWQFF.

This clonotype has at least ten counts. The rearrangement links TRBV14 to TRBJ2-1; weak D call: TRBD1 (6 bases). The CDR3 sequence is 16 residues long. Germline values: CDR1 SGHDN, CDR2 FVKESK. V lost 4 bases, J lost 0 bases, and 13 bases lay in between. The CDR3 loop is CASSRPGVSSYNEQFF. The CDR3 DNA reads as TGTGCCAGCAGCCGACCAGGGGTAAGCTCCTACAATGAGCAGTTCTTC.

The chain couples TRBV15 to TRBJ2-3; no clear D gene. V lost 0 bases and J lost 6, with 4 bases in between. From germline, CDR1 is LNHNV and CDR2 YYDKDF (reference sequence). This CDR3 comprises 12 residues. This CDR3 reads CATSRDRDTQYF. The CDR3 nucleotides read TGTGCCACCAGCAGAGATAGGGATACGCAGTATTTT.

The table lists this clonotype with many counts. The chain has TRBV12-3 or TRBV12-4 and TRBJ1-5; tentative D call: TRBD1 (6 bases). This CDR3 comprises 15 residues. Trimming cost V 4 bases and J 2 bases, with 12 bases left between them. CDR3: CASSSQGGGNQPQHF. The CDR3 nucleotides are TGTGCCAGCAGTTCACAGGGCGGCGGCAATCAGCCCCAGCATTTT.

The V and J genes are TRBV7-2 and TRBJ2-5; 8 bases align to TRBD2. There are 14 residues in the CDR3. Losses at the gene ends were 5 bases for V and 1 base for J; bases not matched to a gene: 3. The germline V gene encodes CDR1 SGHTA and CDR2 FQGNSA. CDR3: CASSHGGGQETQYF. The CDR3 DNA follows: TGTGCCAGCAGCCACGGGGGGGGCCAAGAGACCCAGTACTTC.

This clonotype was detected ten times or more. The CDR3 sequence is CASSLRGRYQPQHF. The CDR3 coding sequence is TGTGCCAGCAGTTTGAGGGGCCGTTATCAGCCCCAGCATTTT. J is TRBJ1-5 and V is TRBV12-3 or TRBV12-4, with D maybe TRBD1 (5 bases). Between the trimmed V and J ends, which lost 3 bases and 5 bases, there was a span of 11 bases. The CDR3 spans 14 residues.

Ten or more counts support this clonotype. The V and J genes are TRBV6-2 or TRBV6-3 and TRBJ2-3, with no clear D. V lost 4 bases to trimming and J lost 4 bases, with 6 bases between them. CDR1 and CDR2 from the germline V gene are MNHEY and SVGEGT. The CDR3 covers 12 residues. The CDR3 DNA reads TGTGCCAGCAGTTGGGTGGCAGATACGCAGTATTTT. Translating gives CASSWVADTQYF.

J is TRBJ1-6 and V is TRBV10-3, with TRBD1 as a possible D gene (5 bases). The CDR3 is 15 residues long. The ends were cut back, 4 bases at V and 8 bases at J, with 15 bases in the middle. Per germline, CDR1 ENHRY and CDR2 SYGVKD. CDR3 DNA: TGTGCCATCAGTGTCGGGGCGCTTCGGGATTCACCCCTCCACTTT. It is translated as CAISVGALRDSPLHF.

The V and J genes are TRBV7-2 and TRBJ1-2; 10 nucleotides line up with TRBD1. The CDR3 is made up of 14 amino acids. The ends lost 2 bases at V and 8 bases at J; junction bases unmatched: 5. CDR1 and CDR2 (germline): SGHTA, FQGNSA. DNA of the CDR3: TGTGCCAGCAGCTTAAGACAGGGGGCAGGCGGCTACACCTTC. Its protein is CASSLRQGAGGYTF.

The chain joins TRBV12-3 or TRBV12-4 to TRBJ1-2; D is ambiguous. The CDR3 is made up of 13 amino acids. The germline V and J ends were trimmed by 1 base and 3 bases, with 6 bases remaining between them. CDR3 loop: CASSLGSYYGYTF. The CDR3 nucleotides read TGTGCCAGCAGTTTAGGATCCTACTATGGCTACACCTTC.

This chain joins TRBV20-1 and TRBJ1-1; unclear D gene. Germline lookup yields CDR1 DFQATT and CDR2 SNEGSKA (reference sequence). The CDR3 is made up of 12 amino acids. Trimming removed 2 bases at V and 2 bases at J, with 6 bases between. DNA of the CDR3: TGCAGTGCTAGATTCGTAAACACTGAAGCTTTCTTT. Amino acid sequence: CSARFVNTEAFF.

There are many counts of this clonotype. The chain recombines TRBV29-1 with TRBJ2-3; either TRBD1 or TRBD2 may fit D (5 bases each). Looked up from germline, CDR1 is SQVTM and CDR2 is ANQGSEA. The length of the CDR3 is 16 residues. V was clipped by 4 bases and J by 2 bases, with 19 bases between them. The CDR3 DNA follows: TGCAGCGTTGGAAAGGTACTAACGGGGACCACAGATACGCAGTATTTT. Translation: CSVGKVLTGTTDTQYF.

This clonotype was counted a single time. The rearrangement joins TRBV12-3 or TRBV12-4 to TRBJ2-1, with D perhaps TRBD1 or TRBD2 (6 bases each). This CDR3 has 18 residues. V lost 6 bases and J lost 0, with 21 bases in between. CDR3 nucleotide sequence: TGTGCCAGCAGAGGAATAGGGGGGACCATGAGCTCCTACAATGAGCAGTTCTTC. This encodes CASRGIGGTMSSYNEQFF.